Each of the 30 T cell receptor beta chains below was sequenced from the same sample in a study of cytotoxic CD8 clonotypes in ibrutinib-treated CLL. Generated by immunoSEQ multiplex PCR, the TCRdb table keeps only in-frame clones and is missing some. Of 150,000 or so clones listed, about 88% were seen once; the top ten hold 3%. This specimen was PBMCs, taken at disease progression, from a patient treated with ibrutinib. These receptors all come from a human donor with chronic lymphocytic leukemia.

This clone was counted a few times. This chain joins TRBV4-1 and TRBJ1-3, with D unclear. Germline CDR1 MGHRA, CDR2 YSYEKL. The V and J ends lost 0 bases and 3 bases respectively, with 12 bases between them. CDR3 length equals 16 residues. CDR3 DNA sequence: TGCGCCAGCAGCCAAGAAGTAAGGACTTTTGGAAACACCATATATTTT. Residues: CASSQEVRTFGNTIYF.

The chain links TRBV19 to TRBJ2-7; tentatively, D is TRBD2 (6 bases). Germline loops: CDR1 LNHDA, CDR2 SQIVND (reference sequence). V was cut by 0 bases and J by 0 bases, with 12 bases left in between. The CDR3 totals 16 residues. CDR3 DNA sequence: TGTGCCAGTAGTATAGAGGGGGGTTACCTCTCCTACGAGCAGTACTTC. This gives the protein CASSIEGGYLSYEQYF.

This clone was detected only a few times. This rearrangement joins TRBV28 to TRBJ1-5; 9 nucleotides line up with TRBD1. The germline gives CDR1 MDHEN, CDR2 SYDVKM. Germline trimming cut 5 bases from V and 3 bases from J; bases unmatched to any gene: 11. The CDR3 extends over 17 amino acids. For the CDR3, the DNA is TGTGCCAGCAGTCTAATGGGACAGGGAAGGAACAATCAGCCCCAGCATTTT. Its protein is CASSLMGQGRNNQPQHF.

This chain uses TRBV6-5 with TRBJ1-3; D not certain. V was cut by 6 bases and J by 0 bases, with 9 bases left in between. CDR1 is MNHEY, CDR2 SVGAGI, per germline. The CDR3 contains 14 residues. CDR3 sequence (DNA): TGTGCCAGCAGGACCGATTCCTCTGGAAACACCATATATTTT. It yields the protein CASRTDSSGNTIYF.

This chain links TRBV11-3 with TRBJ2-7, with 9 bases matching TRBD2. The V and J ends lost 3 bases and 6 bases, in that order; junction bases with no gene match: 6. The CDR3 is 14 amino acids. Per germline, CDR1 SGHNT and CDR2 YENEEA. The CDR3 protein is CASSFTSGFSEQYF. CDR3 bases: TGTGCCAGCAGCTTTACTAGCGGGTTTAGCGAGCAGTACTTC.

This sequence joins TRBV7-8 and TRBJ2-2; maybe TRBD2 (6 bases). Germline values: CDR1 SGHVS, CDR2 FQNEAQ. The V gene lost 2 bases and the J gene lost 4 bases, with 17 bases spanning the gap. The CDR3 is made up of 17 amino acids. The CDR3 DNA reads as TGTGCCAGCAGCTTATCTATCTTGGAGGGTGTCACCGGGGAGCTGTTTTTT. Translation: CASSLSILEGVTGELFF.

This sequence joins TRBV4-1 and TRBJ1-5, with D perhaps matching TRBD1 (5 bases). The CDR3 spans 14 residues. Germline V gene lookup returns CDR1 MGHRA and CDR2 YSYEKL. Trimming shortened V by 2 bases and J by 5 bases, and 10 bases separated the two germline ends. The CDR3 sequence: CASSQPGGYQPQHF. CDR3 nucleotides: TGCGCCAGCAGCCAACCCGGGGGTTATCAGCCCCAGCATTTT.

The genes are TRBV7-9 and TRBJ1-4; unclear D gene. Trimming shortened V by 4 bases and J by 2 bases, and 8 bases separated the two germline ends. The CDR3 extends over 14 amino acids. From germline, CDR1 is SEHNR and CDR2 FQNEAQ (reference sequence). The CDR3 DNA sequence: TGTGCCAGCAGCTACTACGATACTAATGAAAAACTGTTTTTT. Its protein is CASSYYDTNEKLFF.

The V and J genes are TRBV5-5 and TRBJ1-2, with TRBD1 identical over 12 bases. V dropped 5 bases and J dropped 6; count of bases not matched to a gene: 2. The length of the CDR3 is 13 residues. Germline loops: CDR1 SGHKS, CDR2 YYEKEE (reference sequence). CDR3 sequence (DNA): TGTGCCAGCAGGGGACAGGGGGCCCATGGCTACACCTTC. Translated, it gives CASRGQGAHGYTF.

The V call is TRBV7-9, the J call TRBJ1-1, with 7 bases lining up with TRBD1. CDR3 size: 18 residues. With V trimmed by 4 bases and J by 3 bases, 17 bases remained unmatched. Germline V CDR1 and CDR2: SEHNR, FQNEAQ (reference sequence). This CDR3 is CASSYNLLTGAGDTEAFF. The CDR3 DNA reads TGTGCCAGCAGCTACAATCTCTTAACAGGGGCGGGGGACACTGAAGCTTTCTTT.

This clone was counted between two and nine times. The rearrangement joins TRBV5-6 to TRBJ2-7; 8 bases are a match to TRBD1. CDR3 size: 14 residues. Germline trimming cut 4 bases from V and 9 bases from J; bases unmatched to any gene: 12. CDR1 is SGHDT, CDR2 YYEEEE, per germline. The CDR3 loop reads CASSHGQGLPGQYF. In nucleotides, the CDR3 is TGTGCCAGCAGCCACGGACAGGGCCTACCTGGGCAGTACTTC.

The chain recombines TRBV27 with TRBJ2-7; tentative D call: TRBD2 (6 bases). The ends were cut back, 2 bases at V and 4 bases at J, with 18 bases in the middle. The CDR3 spans 16 residues. The germline V gene has CDR1 MNHEY and CDR2 SMNVEV (reference sequence). The CDR3 coding sequence is TGTGCCAGCAGTTTACGTCATAGCGGAGGGCAATACGAGCAGTACTTC. Encoded protein: CASSLRHSGGQYEQYF.

CDR3: CASIPGQTRETQYF. CDR3 coding DNA: TGTGCCAGCATTCCGGGACAGACCCGGGAGACCCAGTACTTC. The chain employs TRBV6-6 and TRBJ2-5; 7 positions match TRBD1. V shed 7 bases and J 5 bases; nucleotides not matched to a gene: 10. There are 14 residues in the CDR3. From germline, CDR1 is MNHNY and CDR2 SVGAGI (reference sequence).

This clone was observed a few times. The rearrangement links TRBV19 to TRBJ1-2; 7 bases fit TRBD1. This CDR3 is 13 amino acids long. The ends lost 6 bases at V and 2 bases at J; junction bases unmatched: 3. Germline V CDR1 and CDR2: LNHDA, SQIVND (reference sequence). The CDR3 sequence is CASRLTGNYGYTF. CDR3 coding DNA: TGTGCCAGTAGGCTGACAGGGAACTATGGCTACACCTTC.

The chain is built from TRBV6-5 and TRBJ2-2, with D possibly called TRBD1 or TRBD2 (6 bases each). V gave up 6 bases and J gave up 7 bases, with 12 bases separating them. The CDR3 length is 13 residues. In germline, CDR1 is MNHEY, CDR2 SVGAGI. CDR3 loop: CASRQGLGGELFF. The CDR3 nucleotides are TGTGCCAGCAGACAGGGACTGGGCGGGGAGCTGTTTTTT.

The chain recombines TRBV7-3 with TRBJ2-2, with D unresolved. Germline loops: CDR1 SGHTA, CDR2 FQGTGA. V was trimmed by 4 bases and J by 6 bases, leaving 12 bases between them. The CDR3 runs to 14 residues. This CDR3 reads CASSSPTGAGELFF. CDR3 nucleotide sequence: TGTGCCAGCAGCTCCCCGACGGGCGCCGGGGAGCTGTTTTTT.

The rearrangement uses TRBV7-9 and TRBJ2-7; D remains ambiguous. CDR3 size: 12 residues. In germline, CDR1 is SEHNR, CDR2 FQNEAQ (reference sequence). V lost 4 bases and J 5 bases, leaving 9 bases between the germline ends. In DNA, the CDR3 is TGTGCCAGCAGCTCGAAAATAGACGAGCAGTACTTC. Translating gives CASSSKIDEQYF.

The genes are TRBV29-1 and TRBJ1-2; D not certain. Germline-derived CDR1 and CDR2 are SQVTM and ANQGSEA. The CDR3 runs to 11 residues. The V end was cut by 4 bases, the J end by 5 bases, with 8 bases between. CDR3 protein: CSVVLVYGYTF. The CDR3 DNA reads as TGCAGCGTTGTGCTTGTTTATGGCTACACCTTC.

V usage is TRBV19 and J usage is TRBJ2-1; the D gene is possibly TRBD1 (6 bases). Germline V gene data show CDR1 as LNHDA and CDR2 as SQIVND (reference sequence). Between the trimmed V and J ends, which lost 7 bases and 8 bases, there was a span of 18 bases. The CDR3 is 14 amino acids. This CDR3 is CASTAQGYSYEQFF. In DNA, the CDR3 is TGTGCCAGTACCGCACAGGGATATAGTTATGAGCAGTTCTTC.

V usage is TRBV19 and J usage is TRBJ2-3; tentative D call: TRBD1 (5 bases). With 3 bases removed from V and 1 base from J, the gap between germline ends came to 11 bases. Germline CDR1 reads LNHDA; CDR2 reads SQIVND (reference sequence). This CDR3 has 15 residues. The CDR3 loop reads CASSIAGLRTDTQYF. In DNA, the CDR3 is TGTGCCAGTAGTATCGCAGGGCTACGCACAGATACGCAGTATTTT.

The J gene is TRBJ1-4, the V gene TRBV7-8; the D gene is possibly TRBD1 (5 bases). Trimming removed 4 bases at V and 0 bases at J, with 18 bases between. This CDR3 spans 18 amino acids. From germline, CDR1 is SGHVS and CDR2 FQNEAQ. The CDR3 sequence: CASSYTRQQLATNEKLFF. DNA for the CDR3: TGTGCCAGCAGCTACACACGACAGCAACTAGCAACTAATGAAAAACTGTTTTTT.

J is TRBJ2-3 and V is TRBV7-6, with 7 bases that match TRBD2. Germline V gene lookup returns CDR1 SGHVS and CDR2 FNYEAQ. CDR3 length: 14 residues. Trimming took 2 bases from V and 3 from J; bases not matched to a gene: 2. The CDR3 loop is CASSLQAGTDTQYF. In nucleotides, the CDR3 is TGTGCCAGCAGCTTACAAGCGGGGACAGATACGCAGTATTTT.

The chain joins TRBV7-9 to TRBJ1-2, with D perhaps matching TRBD1 (5 bases). Trimming took 7 bases from V and 6 from J, leaving 15 bases between them. CDR1 and CDR2 (germline): SEHNR, FQNEAQ (reference sequence). CDR3 length: 13 residues. The CDR3 DNA reads as TGTGCCAGCACTAGGACACTTGAGCATGGCTACACCTTC. Protein: CASTRTLEHGYTF.

The chain links TRBV18 to TRBJ2-5; D remains ambiguous. CDR3 size: 13 residues. CDR1 is KGHSH, CDR2 LQKENI, per germline. V lost 4 bases and J lost 5, with 11 bases in between. CDR3 sequence: CASSHVPSETQYF. The CDR3 region has the DNA TGTGCCAGCTCACATGTCCCAAGCGAGACCCAGTACTTC.

The CDR3 DNA sequence: TGTGCCAGCAGTGACCACAGGGCCCGCGAGCAGTACTTC. Its translation is CASSDHRAREQYF. This rearrangement joins TRBV2 to TRBJ2-7, with D tentatively TRBD1 (6 bases). V lost 3 bases and J 6 bases, leaving 12 bases between the germline ends. The CDR3 runs to 13 residues. CDR1 and CDR2 (germline): SNHLY, FYNNEI.

The chain joins TRBV19 to TRBJ2-5, with D possibly being TRBD1 (6 bases). This CDR3 is 18 amino acids long. Deletions cut 4 bases from V and 2 bases from J, with 23 bases between. The germline V gene has CDR1 LNHDA and CDR2 SQIVND (reference sequence). The CDR3 DNA reads TGTGCCAGTAGTACGAGGTCACACAGGCAAGGGGGACAAGAGACCCAGTACTTC. Its protein is CASSTRSHRQGGQETQYF.

The CDR3 loop is CASSFPGVGPMRNEQFF. CDR3 DNA: TGTGCCAGCAGCTTCCCCGGGGTGGGTCCTATGAGGAATGAGCAGTTCTTC. The chain is built from TRBV7-9 and TRBJ2-1; D perhaps matches TRBD2 (5 bases). With 3 bases removed from V and 7 bases from J, the gap between germline ends came to 22 bases. In germline, CDR1 is SEHNR, CDR2 FQNEAQ (reference sequence). The CDR3 covers 17 residues.

V is TRBV29-1 and J is TRBJ1-1, with D uncertain. The CDR3 runs 15 residues. Trimming left V 6 bases short and J 0 bases short, with 17 bases between. Germline V CDR1 and CDR2: SQVTM, ANQGSEA. CDR3 loop: CSVVPTPQVNTEAFF. The DNA of the CDR3 is TGCAGCGTAGTTCCCACCCCTCAAGTGAACACTGAAGCTTTCTTT. The full variable domain, with the rest looked up from reference TRBV29-1 and TRBJ1-1, is SAVISQKPSRDICQRGTSLTIQCQVDSQVTMMFWYRQQPGQSLTLIATANQGSEATYESGFVIDKFPISRPNLTFSTLTVSNMSPEDSSIYLCSVVPTPQVNTEAFFGQGTRLTVV.

The J gene is TRBJ1-1, the V gene TRBV29-1; D possibly corresponds to TRBD1 (5 bases). Germline CDR1 and CDR2: SQVTM and ANQGSEA. The CDR3 length is 11 residues. The CDR3 nucleotides are TGCAGTGGGGGAATGAACACTGAAGCTTTCTTT. Protein product: CSGGMNTEAFF.

The V gene is TRBV6-1, the J gene TRBJ2-1; TRBD1 matches 8 bases. The germline CDR1 and CDR2 sequences are MNHNS and SASEGT. CDR3 length: 13 amino acids. V lost 8 bases, J lost 4 bases, and 4 bases stayed unmatched. The DNA of the CDR3 is TGTGCCAGCGGACAGGGTAGATACAATGAGCAGTTCTTC. Translation: CASGQGRYNEQFF.